What follows is one T cell receptor (beta chain) and its context. Its antigen is not known. This entry belongs to a study of T cell repertoires in cytomegalovirus infection. MiXCR was run by TCRdb on the reads, yielding one entry per CDR3 protein. Seen here are about half a million distinct CDR3 sequences, 42% observed once, and the top ten hold roughly two fifths. The CDR3 length is 11 residues. Trimming took off 10 bases at V and 1 base at J, with 6 bases between the two ends. The sequence came from a human donor in good health (CMV status not recorded). Some clones in this sample may be carry-over from other donors' samples. The V gene is TRBV12-3 or TRBV12-4, the J gene TRBJ2-3; D is unresolved. This specimen was cultured PBMCs, taken from culture after CMV antigen stimulation. CDR3 region: CATGRTDTQYF. In DNA form, the CDR3 reads TGTGCCACCGGGCGCACAGATACGCAGTATTTT.